These T cell receptor beta chains were read from a single sample in a study of blood T cell repertoires in COVID-19. Sequencing was performed with immunoSEQ multiplex PCR; in TCRdb, only in-frame clones are kept and a portion is missing. The sample consists of just over 60,000 clones, more than 65% of them appearing once. The sequenced sample consisted of peripheral blood. The receptors shown here come from a woman older than 75 with active or convalescent COVID-19. Both conserved end residues are part of each CDR3. D genes are given only for firm matches. Not all rows give a size; the values are once, few, many and, for expanded clones, a class.

TRBV11-2,TRBD1,-,TRBJ2-7,TGTGCCAGCAGCCTGGACAGGGATAACGAGCAGTACTTC,CASSLDRDNEQYF
TRBV11-2,TRBD2,-,TRBJ2-1,TGTGCCAGCAGCCCCGGAGGAGCGGGGGACAATGAGCAGTTCTTC,CASSPGGAGDNEQFF
TRBV5-6,-,-,TRBJ1-4,TGTGCCAGCAGCTATTGGGACAACCCAACTAATGAAAAACTGTTTTTT,CASSYWDNPTNEKLFF
TRBV5-1,-,-,TRBJ2-7,TGCGCCAGCAGCTTGGGGCAGGAGCAGTACTTC,CASSLGQEQYF
TRBV4-2,TRBD1,-,TRBJ1-5,TGTGCCAGCAGCCAAGGGGATTTTAGGACAGGGGATCAGCCCCAGCATTTT,CASSQGDFRTGDQPQHF
TRBV5-8,-,-,TRBJ1-4,TGTGCCAGCAGCTTGGGATATCGGGGAAAGGAAGAAAAACTGTTTTTT,CASSLGYRGKEEKLFF
TRBV10-3,-,-,TRBJ1-2,TGTGCCATCACCACTTCAGGGGACTATGGCTACACCTTC,CAITTSGDYGYTF
TRBV18,TRBD1,-,TRBJ1-1,TGTGCCAGCTCACCACCGGGGGGACAGGGACCCCCTGAAGCTTTCTTT,CASSPPGGQGPPEAFF
TRBV15,-,-,TRBJ1-6,TGTGCCATAAGACAGGCCTATAATTCACCCCTCCACTTT,CAIRQAYNSPLHF
TRBV21-1,-,once,TRBJ1-5,TGTGCCAGCAGCTCCGGACAGGGTAGACCTCCCCTCCCCAATCAGCCCCAGCATTTT,CASSSGQGRPPLPNQPQHF
TRBV3-1/TRBV3-2,-,few,TRBJ1-6,TGTGCCAGCAGCCAATACAATAGCAGGGGCGATTATAATTCACCCCTCCACTTT,CASSQYNSRGDYNSPLHF
TRBV6-1,-,-,TRBJ2-5,TGTGCCAGCAGTGAACCCTACCAAGAGACCCAGTACTTC,CASSEPYQETQYF
TRBV19,-,-,TRBJ1-2,TGTGCCAGTAGTATAGGGCCAGGGAACTATGGCTACACCTTC,CASSIGPGNYGYTF
TRBV5-1,-,once,TRBJ1-6,TGCGCCAGCAGATACACTTCGGGGGATAATTCACCCCTCCACTTT,CASRYTSGDNSPLHF
TRBV18,-,once,TRBJ1-1,TGTGCCAGCTCAGGCGACAGGAACACTGAAGCTTTCTTT,CASSGDRNTEAFF
TRBV6-1,TRBD1,-,TRBJ2-1,TGTGCCAGCAGTGATACGGACAGGGCTGAGCAGTTCTTC,CASSDTDRAEQFF
TRBV30,-,-,TRBJ2-3,TGTGCCTGGAGTAAGCGGGGCACAGATACGCAGTATTTT,CAWSKRGTDTQYF
TRBV7-2,-,-,TRBJ1-2,TGTGCCAGCAGCTTAAGGCTGGGGACACGGAATGGCTACACCTTC,CASSLRLGTRNGYTF
TRBV5-1,TRBD1,-,TRBJ1-2,TGCGCCAGCAGCCCCCAGGACAGGGGGCAGAATGGCTACACCTTC,CASSPQDRGQNGYTF
TRBV5-6,TRBD2,-,TRBJ2-3,TGTGCCAGCAGCTTTCATGGGACTAGCTCGTATTTT,CASSFHGTSSYF
TRBV27,-,-,TRBJ2-5,TGTGCCAGCAGTTCCCTAGTTGGGGAGACCCAGTACTTC,CASSSLVGETQYF
TRBV28,-,-,TRBJ1-1,TGTGCCAGCAGTCGGAGGTCCGGGAGGATGAACACTGAAGCTTTCTTT,CASSRRSGRMNTEAFF
TRBV10-2,-,-,TRBJ1-3,TGCGCCAGCAGTGAGGGGGCTTACTCTGGAAACACCATATATTTT,CASSEGAYSGNTIYF
TRBV5-1,-,-,TRBJ1-1,TGCGCCAGCAGCAGGGGAACCATGAACACTGAAGCTTTCTTT,CASSRGTMNTEAFF
TRBV2,TRBD1,-,TRBJ1-2,TGTGCCAGCAGTCCAGACAGGGGGAAAGGCTACACCTTC,CASSPDRGKGYTF
TRBV15,-,once,TRBJ1-6,TGTGCCACCAGCAGAGAGAGGGATCCCCCGAGTTCACCCCTCCACTTT,CATSRERDPPSSPLHF
TRBV5-1,-,-,TRBJ1-6,TGCGCCAGCAGCTTGGAGGGGGACTATAATTCACCCCTCCACTTT,CASSLEGDYNSPLHF
TRBV6-5,TRBD1,-,TRBJ1-1,TGTGCCAGCAGTCCGCCGACAGGGGGGAGAGGTGAAGCTTTCTTT,CASSPPTGGRGEAFF
TRBV5-1,TRBD1,-,TRBJ2-7,TGCGCCAGCAGCTTGGGGGATCAGGGGGCAGGCTACGAGCAGTACTTC,CASSLGDQGAGYEQYF
TRBV27,-,-,TRBJ1-5,TGTGCCAGCAGTCCCGCCGGGACAAATCAGCCCCAGCATTTT,CASSPAGTNQPQHF
TRBV6-6,-,-,TRBJ2-5,TGTGCCAGCAGTCCACCGGGACTCCACCCGCAGTACTTC,CASSPPGLHPQYF
TRBV30,-,-,TRBJ1-4,TGTGCCTGGAGTTCCCTTGGGGGGAAGCGTGAAAAACTGTTTTTT,CAWSSLGGKREKLFF
TRBV5-4,TRBD1,-,TRBJ1-3,TGTGCCAGCAGCTTCAATTCCGGGACAGGCTCTGGAAACACCATATATTTT,CASSFNSGTGSGNTIYF
TRBV11-3,-,-,TRBJ1-3,TGTGCCAGCAGCCAGGACAGCCTCTCTGGAAACACCATATATTTT,CASSQDSLSGNTIYF
TRBV6-5,TRBD2,-,TRBJ2-2,TGTGCCAGCAGGACTAGCGGGAACACCGGGGAGCTGTTTTTT,CASRTSGNTGELFF
TRBV9,-,few,TRBJ1-1,TGTGCCAGCAGTGGCGGGTTGAACACTGAAGCTTTCTTT,CASSGGLNTEAFF
TRBV6-4,-,-,TRBJ1-1,TGTGCCAGCAGTACCGGGGGGAACACTGAAGCTTTCTTT,CASSTGGNTEAFF
TRBV2,TRBD2,-,TRBJ2-3,TGTGCCAGCAGATGGGGAGCGGGGGGGCAAAATACGCAGTATTTT,CASRWGAGGQNTQYF
TRBV6-6,-,-,TRBJ2-5,TGTGCCAGCAGTGGGAGCCAAGAGACCCAGTACTTC,CASSGSQETQYF
TRBV11-2,-,-,TRBJ1-1,TGTGCCAGCAGCAACAGCCGTCCCACTGAAGCTTTCTTT,CASSNSRPTEAFF
TRBV18,-,-,TRBJ1-2,TGTGCCAGCTCACGTTCTAGGTTGGAGGACGGCTACACCTTC,CASSRSRLEDGYTF
TRBV2,-,medium-sized,TRBJ2-2,TGTGCCAGCTGTACTGGAACAGCGGCCGACACCGGGGAGCTGTTTTTT,CASCTGTAADTGELFF
TRBV11-3,TRBD2,-,TRBJ2-1,TGTGCCAGCAGCTTACATAGCGGGGGTGGGAATGAGCAGTTCTTC,CASSLHSGGGNEQFF
TRBV5-1,TRBD2,once,TRBJ2-1,TGCGCCAGCAGCTTGAGCGGGGCGGGACTAGATGAGCAGTTCTTC,CASSLSGAGLDEQFF
TRBV2,-,-,TRBJ1-2,TGTGCCAGCAGGGAAAGACAGGATGGCTACGCGGGCTACACCTTC,CASRERQDGYAGYTF
TRBV11-2,TRBD1,-,TRBJ1-6,TGTGCCAGCAGCTCGTTGACAGGGGTCAATTCACCCCTCCACTTT,CASSSLTGVNSPLHF
TRBV9,TRBD1,-,TRBJ1-1,TGTGCCAGCAGCGAGAGGACAGGGAAGGACACTGAAGCTTTCTTT,CASSERTGKDTEAFF
TRBV10-2,TRBD2,-,TRBJ2-5,TGCGCCAGCAGACTAGCGGGGGGGACAGGTCAAGAGACCCAGTACTTC,CASRLAGGTGQETQYF
TRBV9,-,once,TRBJ1-3,TGTGCCAGCAGCTTATTAGGGGTGTCCGGAAACACCATATATTTT,CASSLLGVSGNTIYF
TRBV5-1,-,-,TRBJ1-1,TGCGCCAGCAGCTTGGCGGTAGGGGACACTGAAGCTTTCTTT,CASSLAVGDTEAFF
TRBV5-6,-,-,TRBJ1-3,TGTGCCAGCAGCTTGGTCGGCTCTGGAAACACCATATATTTT,CASSLVGSGNTIYF
TRBV10-3,TRBD1,once,TRBJ1-4,TGTGCCATCAGAGAGGCAGGGGGCAATGAAAAACTGTTTTTT,CAIREAGGNEKLFF
TRBV28,TRBD1,-,TRBJ1-1,TGTGCCAGCAGTTCCATCGGGACAGGGCGAACTGAAGCTTTCTTT,CASSSIGTGRTEAFF
TRBV6-2/TRBV6-3,TRBD1,-,TRBJ1-4,TGTGCCAGCAGTGACCCGGGACAGGGGGGCGAAAAACTGTTTTTT,CASSDPGQGGEKLFF
TRBV6-5,TRBD1,-,TRBJ1-1,TGTGCCAGCAGTCCGACAGGGACGACTGAAGCTTTCTTT,CASSPTGTTEAFF
TRBV5-4,TRBD1,-,TRBJ1-2,TGTGCCAGCAGCTGGGACAGGGGGGAACGTGGCTACACCTTC,CASSWDRGERGYTF
TRBV29-1,TRBD1,-,TRBJ2-7,TGCAGCGCGGGACAGGGGGCTAGCTACGAGCAGTACTTC,CSAGQGASYEQYF